This T cell receptor (beta chain) was identified in a study of T-cell memory formation after mild COVID-19. V lost 0 bases to trimming and J lost 4 bases, with 7 bases between them. This CDR3 is 14 amino acids long. Germline V gives CDR1 MGHRA, CDR2 YSYEKL. This clonotype was detected a few times. Constant-segment primers and 5'RACE yielded cDNA libraries for TCR alpha and TCR beta, each carrying sample barcodes and UMIs. In TCRdb, the 5' RACE reads were re-called with MiXCR into one record per CDR3 protein. The table has 400,000 to 550,000 distinct CDR3 sequences, about 23% seen once. This sequence was found in an adult woman who had mild COVID-19 (a few samples of this study predate the infection). Cell type and time point are not known. Sample: PBMCs or a T cell subset sorted from them (not recorded which). J is TRBJ2-1 and V is TRBV4-1; D gene ambiguous. The CDR3 DNA sequence: TGCGCCAGCAGCCAAGAGGCACCTTACAATGAGCAGTTCTTC. Amino acids: CASSQEAPYNEQFF.